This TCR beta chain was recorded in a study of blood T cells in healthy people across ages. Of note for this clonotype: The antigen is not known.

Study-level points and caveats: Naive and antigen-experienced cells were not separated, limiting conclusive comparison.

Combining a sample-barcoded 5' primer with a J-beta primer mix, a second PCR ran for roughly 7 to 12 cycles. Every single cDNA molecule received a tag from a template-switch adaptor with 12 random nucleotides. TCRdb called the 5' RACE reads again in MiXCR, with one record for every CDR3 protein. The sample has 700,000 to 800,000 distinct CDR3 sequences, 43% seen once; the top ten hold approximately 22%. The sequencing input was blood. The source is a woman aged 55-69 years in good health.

CDR3 nucleotide sequence: TGTGCCTGGAGAGGGGCAGGGGCCCAAGAGACCCAGTACTTC. Translation: CAWRGAGAQETQYF. The J gene is TRBJ2-5, the V gene TRBV30; D might be TRBD1 (6 bases). V lost 3 bases and J 1 base, leaving 12 bases between the germline ends. There are 14 residues in the CDR3. Germline loops: CDR1 GTSNPN, CDR2 SVGIG (reference sequence).